This record covers a single TCR beta chain. Then a second PCR, running about 7 to 11 cycles, was carried out with a sample-barcoded 5' primer and a J-beta primer mix. MiXCR, applied by TCRdb to the 5' RACE reads, yields one record per CDR3 protein. Altogether some 1.7 million distinct CDR3 sequences are present, 28% being singletons, with the ten largest covering 7.7%. The germline gives CDR1 MNHEY, CDR2 SMNVEV (reference sequence). This CDR3 has 13 amino acids. After removal of 6 bases from V and 1 base from J, the junction contained 3 bases not matched to a gene. This sample is drawn from a study of blood T cells in healthy people across ages. The draw of peripheral blood yielded roughly 9.4 milliliters from each donor.

This TCR derives from a woman aged 30 to 39 in good health. V usage is TRBV27 and J usage is TRBJ2-7, with 7 nucleotides matching TRBD2. The specimen was blood. Here the CDR3 reads CASRPGRSYEQYF. CDR3 DNA sequence: TGTGCCAGCAGACCCGGGAGGTCCTACGAGCAGTACTTC.